This TCR beta chain was identified in a study of CD8 T cells in Susac syndrome. It was negative isolation that provided the CD8+ and CD4+ T cells, whereas TEMRA cells were enriched by FACS. Per germline, CDR1 SNHLY and CDR2 FYNNEI. The CDR3 is made up of 15 amino acids. The V gene lost 8 bases and the J gene lost 3 bases, with 17 bases spanning the gap. The RNA input was about 0.45 to 1 ug, and it was reverse transcribed with random hexamers. TCRdb called the immunoSEQ multiplex PCR reads again in MiXCR, with one record for every CDR3 protein. In the table there are roughly 130,000 distinct CDR3 sequences, 94% of which are singletons.

The gene calls are TRBV2 and TRBJ1-5; maybe TRBD1 (5 bases). This sequence originates from a human donor with multiple sclerosis. Sequenced input: CD4+ T cells from PBMCs. DNA for the CDR3: TGTGCCAGCCTAAAGGGACGGATTTCCAATCAGCCCCAGCATTTT. It codes for CASLKGRISNQPQHF.